The rows below give T cell receptor beta chains drawn from one sample of a study of T cells in localized non-small cell lung cancer. This table comes from immunoSEQ multiplex PCR, and its TCRdb copy is limited to in-frame clones, with some not included. The profile shows some 1,200 clones, around 29% of them singletons. Sequences were derived from normal lung tissue next to the tumor, sampled before any cancer treatment. These receptors originate from a man between 40 and 69 years old with stage I squamous cell lung carcinoma. Both conserved end residues are part of each CDR3. Fields, in order: D gene, CDR3 length, V gene, J gene, clone size, CDR3 DNA, CDR3 protein. D genes are given only for firm matches. Size tells how often a clone was seen (once, few, many) or the class of an expanded clone, and some rows leave it out.

-	13	TRBV10-2	TRBJ2-3	-	TGCGCCAGCAGGGCATCAAACACAGATACGCAGTATTTT	CASRASNTDTQYF
-	15	TRBV5-1	TRBJ1-5	-	TGCGCCAGCAGCTTGAATGGGGGAGGCGATCAGCCCCAGCATTTT	CASSLNGGGDQPQHF
-	16	TRBV11-3	TRBJ2-7	few	TGTGCCAGCAGCTTTGAGGGAGCACGTTCCGCCTACGAGCAGTACTTC	CASSFEGARSAYEQYF
TRBD1	13	TRBV6-8	TRBJ2-7	few	TGTGCCAGCAGTCTACAGGGGGTAAACGAGCAGTACTTC	CASSLQGVNEQYF
-	14	TRBV6-8	TRBJ1-2	-	TGTGCCAGCAGTTACAGGGCATCTAACTATGGCTACACCTTC	CASSYRASNYGYTF
TRBD1	15	TRBV19	TRBJ1-6	once	TGTGCCAGTAGGCCAACCGGGACAGGCAGCTCACCCCTCCACTTT	CASRPTGTGSSPLHF
-	14	TRBV12-5	TRBJ1-1	-	TGTGCTAGTGGGCCGGGGGGATCCGTGACTGAAGCTTTCTTT	CASGPGGSVTEAFF
TRBD1	15	TRBV6-8	TRBJ1-1	-	TGTGCCAGCAGTATAAGACAGGGGGCGAACACTGAAGCTTTCTTT	CASSIRQGANTEAFF
TRBD2	12	TRBV19	TRBJ2-1	-	TGTGCCAGTAGTACCGGGGGGGCTGAGCAGTTCTTC	CASSTGGAEQFF
-	14	TRBV30	TRBJ1-2	-	TGTGCCTGGTACGAAATCGGGGAGATGGGCGGCTACACCTTC	CAWYEIGEMGGYTF
-	13	TRBV6-8	TRBJ1-1	-	TGTGCCACCTCGGGAGGGGCGAACACTGAAGCTTTCTTT	CATSGGANTEAFF
-	15	TRBV6-4	TRBJ1-1	-	TGTGCCAGCAGTCCCTACTCATTGTGGGACACTGAAGCTTTCTTT	CASSPYSLWDTEAFF
-	16	TRBV19	TRBJ1-4	-	TGTGCCAGTAGTAGGAAGGGCGGGACAACTAATGAAAAACTGTTTTTT	CASSRKGGTTNEKLFF
TRBD1	14	TRBV19	TRBJ2-7	-	TGTGCCAGTAGCAATTTTTTACAGGGGGACGAGCAGTACTTC	CASSNFLQGDEQYF
-	12	TRBV18	TRBJ1-2	-	TGTGCCAGCTCAACGGGAGAGGATGGCTACACCTTC	CASSTGEDGYTF
TRBD1	14	TRBV11-3	TRBJ1-5	-	TGTGCCAGCAGCCCGACAGGGGCGGGTCAGCCCCAGCATTTT	CASSPTGAGQPQHF
-	15	TRBV28	TRBJ1-1	large	TGTGCCAGCAGGCTCAGGGGTCGGAAGAACACTGAAGCTTTCTTT	CASRLRGRKNTEAFF
-	16	TRBV12-5	TRBJ2-7	few	TGTGCTAGTGGTTTGGTAACAGGGCGATGGAATTACGAGCAGTACTTC	CASGLVTGRWNYEQYF
-	15	TRBV15	TRBJ1-5	-	TGTGCCACCAGCAGAGATCGTGGGGCCAATCAGCCCCAGCATTTT	CATSRDRGANQPQHF
TRBD1	15	TRBV7-6	TRBJ1-6	few	TGTGCCAGCAAGAAGACAGGGTCAGGAAATTCACCCCTCCACTTT	CASKKTGSGNSPLHF
-	13	TRBV28	TRBJ2-2	few	TGTGCCAGCAGTTCTGCGAACACCGGGGAGCTGTTTTTT	CASSSANTGELFF
-	17	TRBV6-1	TRBJ1-1	few	TGTGCCAGCAGTGAAGGGACATCTACATATATGAACACTGAAGCTTTCTTT	CASSEGTSTYMNTEAFF
TRBD2	16	TRBV9	TRBJ2-2	few	TGTGCCAGCAGCTTAGCGAGCGGGGTTGCCACCGGGGAGCTGTTTTTT	CASSLASGVATGELFF
-	14	TRBV29-1	TRBJ1-5	-	TGCAGCGTTGGAAAGGGAGATAGCAATCAGCCCCAGCATTTT	CSVGKGDSNQPQHF